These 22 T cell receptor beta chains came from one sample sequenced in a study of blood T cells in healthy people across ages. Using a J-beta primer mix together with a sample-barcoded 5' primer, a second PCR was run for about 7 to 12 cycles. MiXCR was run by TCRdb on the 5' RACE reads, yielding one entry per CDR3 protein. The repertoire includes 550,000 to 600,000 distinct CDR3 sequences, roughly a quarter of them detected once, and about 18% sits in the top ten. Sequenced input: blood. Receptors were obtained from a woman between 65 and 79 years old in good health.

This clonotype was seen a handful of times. The CDR3 sequence is CAIRLQVNTEAFF. CDR3 in DNA: TGTGCCATCAGGTTACAAGTAAACACTGAAGCTTTCTTT. The V call is TRBV10-3, the J call TRBJ1-1; no definite D call. This CDR3 region has 13 residues. V dropped 6 bases and J dropped 2 bases, with 10 bases sitting between them. Germline CDR1 is ENHRY and CDR2 is SYGVKD.

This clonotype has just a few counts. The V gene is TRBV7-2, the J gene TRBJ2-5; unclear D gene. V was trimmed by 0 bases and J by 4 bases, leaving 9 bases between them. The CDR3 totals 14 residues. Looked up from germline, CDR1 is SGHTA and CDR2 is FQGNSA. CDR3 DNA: TGTGCCAGCAGCTTAGCTCCTGCGATAGAGACCCAGTACTTC. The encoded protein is CASSLAPAIETQYF.

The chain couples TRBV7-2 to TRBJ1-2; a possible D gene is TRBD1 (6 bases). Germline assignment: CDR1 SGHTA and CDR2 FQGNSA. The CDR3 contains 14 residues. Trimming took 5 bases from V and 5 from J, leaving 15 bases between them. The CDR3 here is CASSPAGTPYGYTF. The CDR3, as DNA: TGTGCCAGCAGCCCCGCCGGGACACCGTATGGCTACACCTTC.

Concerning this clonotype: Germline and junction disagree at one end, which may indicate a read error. The CDR3 nucleotides are TGCACTGCTAGGTCACCGGAGACAGGGAACACCGGGGAGCTGTTTTTT. Translating gives CTARSPETGNTGELFF. This chain links TRBV20-1 with TRBJ2-2; possibly TRBD1 for D (6 bases). The V gene's germline CDR1 is DFQATT and CDR2 SNEGSKA (reference sequence). The CDR3 is made up of 16 amino acids.

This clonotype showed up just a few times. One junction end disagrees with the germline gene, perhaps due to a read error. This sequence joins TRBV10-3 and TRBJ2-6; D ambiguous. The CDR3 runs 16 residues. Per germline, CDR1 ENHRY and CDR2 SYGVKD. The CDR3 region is CAISESGSSGANVLTF. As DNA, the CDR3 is TGCGCCATCAGTGAGTCAGGTAGCTCTGGGGCCAACGTCCTGACTTTC.

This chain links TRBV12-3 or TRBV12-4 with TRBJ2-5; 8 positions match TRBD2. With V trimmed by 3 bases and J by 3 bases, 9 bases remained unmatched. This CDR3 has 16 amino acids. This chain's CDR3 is CASSLSGGGPKETQYF. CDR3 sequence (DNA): TGTGCCAGCAGTTTGTCCGGCGGGGGGCCAAAAGAGACCCAGTACTTC.

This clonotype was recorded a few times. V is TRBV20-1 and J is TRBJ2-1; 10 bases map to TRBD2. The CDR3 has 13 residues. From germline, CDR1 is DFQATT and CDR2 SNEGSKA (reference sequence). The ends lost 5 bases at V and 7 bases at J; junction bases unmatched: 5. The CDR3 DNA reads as TGCAGTGCTGATAAGACTAGCGGGAATGAGCAGTTCTTC. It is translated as CSADKTSGNEQFF.

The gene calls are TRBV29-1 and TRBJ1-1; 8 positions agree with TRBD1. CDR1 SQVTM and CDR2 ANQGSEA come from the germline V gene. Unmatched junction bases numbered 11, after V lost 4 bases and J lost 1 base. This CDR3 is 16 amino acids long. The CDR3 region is CSVGGGQGARNTEAFF. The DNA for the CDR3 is TGCAGCGTTGGGGGTGGGCAGGGGGCAAGGAACACTGAAGCTTTCTTT.

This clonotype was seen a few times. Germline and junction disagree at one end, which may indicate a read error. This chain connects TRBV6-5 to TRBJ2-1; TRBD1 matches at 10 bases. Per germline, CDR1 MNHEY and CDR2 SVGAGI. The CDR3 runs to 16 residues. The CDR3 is CAGSFSGTGVYNEQFF. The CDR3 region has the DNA TGTGCCGGCAGTTTTTCCGGGACAGGGGTATACAATGAGCAGTTCTTC.

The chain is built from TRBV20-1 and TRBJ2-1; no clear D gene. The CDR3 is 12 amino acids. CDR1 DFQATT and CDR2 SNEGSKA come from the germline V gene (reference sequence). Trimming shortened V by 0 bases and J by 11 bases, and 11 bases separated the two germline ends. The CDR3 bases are TGCAGTGCTAGAGAAGTCGGCGAGAAGCAGTTCTTC. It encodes CSAREVGEKQFF.

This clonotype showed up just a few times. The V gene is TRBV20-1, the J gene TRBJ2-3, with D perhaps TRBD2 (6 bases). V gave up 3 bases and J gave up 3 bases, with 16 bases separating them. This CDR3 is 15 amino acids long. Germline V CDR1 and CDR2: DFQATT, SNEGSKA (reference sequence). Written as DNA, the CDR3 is TGCAGTGCTAGTGGAGGCCCTGGAGGGACAGATACGCAGTATTTT. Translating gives CSASGGPGGTDTQYF.

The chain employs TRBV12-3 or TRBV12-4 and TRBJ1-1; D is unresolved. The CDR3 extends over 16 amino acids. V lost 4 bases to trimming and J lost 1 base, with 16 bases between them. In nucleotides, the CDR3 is TGTGCCAGCAGTTCTGGGTTGGGAGGTCGGAACACTGAAGCTTTCTTT. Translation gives CASSSGLGGRNTEAFF.

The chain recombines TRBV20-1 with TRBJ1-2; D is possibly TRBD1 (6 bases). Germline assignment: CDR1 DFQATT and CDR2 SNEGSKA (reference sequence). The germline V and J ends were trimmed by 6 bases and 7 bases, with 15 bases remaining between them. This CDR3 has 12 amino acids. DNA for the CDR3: TGCAGTGCCAGAAGGACAGCCCCTGGCTACACCTTC. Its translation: CSARRTAPGYTF.

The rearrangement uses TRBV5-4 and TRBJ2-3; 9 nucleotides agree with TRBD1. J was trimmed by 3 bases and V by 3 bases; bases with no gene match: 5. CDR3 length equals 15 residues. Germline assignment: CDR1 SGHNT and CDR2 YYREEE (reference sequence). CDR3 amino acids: CASSSDRGMTDTQYF. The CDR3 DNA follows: TGTGCCAGCAGCTCGGACAGGGGTATGACAGATACGCAGTATTTT.

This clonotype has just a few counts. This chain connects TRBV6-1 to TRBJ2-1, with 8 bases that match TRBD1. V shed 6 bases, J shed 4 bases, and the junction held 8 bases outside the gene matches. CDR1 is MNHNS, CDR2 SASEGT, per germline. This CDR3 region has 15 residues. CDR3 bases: TGTGCCAGCAGCCCTACAGGGGGAGAGTACAATGAGCAGTTCTTC. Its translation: CASSPTGGEYNEQFF.

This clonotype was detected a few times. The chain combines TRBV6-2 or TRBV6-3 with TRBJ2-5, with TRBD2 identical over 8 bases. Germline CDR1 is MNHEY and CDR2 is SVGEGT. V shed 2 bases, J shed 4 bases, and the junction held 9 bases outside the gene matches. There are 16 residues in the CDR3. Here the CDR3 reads CASSYSGSRGPETQYF. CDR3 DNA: TGTGCCAGCAGTTACAGCGGGAGTCGGGGCCCAGAGACCCAGTACTTC.

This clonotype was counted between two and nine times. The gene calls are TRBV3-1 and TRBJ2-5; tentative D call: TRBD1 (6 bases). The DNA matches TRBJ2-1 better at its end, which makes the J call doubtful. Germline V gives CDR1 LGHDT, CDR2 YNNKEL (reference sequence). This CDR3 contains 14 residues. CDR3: CASSQPGAGGEQFF. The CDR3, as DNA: TGTGCCAGCAGCCAACCAGGGGCTGGGGGTGAGCAGTTCTTC.

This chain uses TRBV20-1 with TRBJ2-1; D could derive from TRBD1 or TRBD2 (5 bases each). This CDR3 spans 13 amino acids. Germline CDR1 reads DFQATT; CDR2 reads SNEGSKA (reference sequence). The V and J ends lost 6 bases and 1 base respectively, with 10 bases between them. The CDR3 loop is CSARDPSYNEQFF. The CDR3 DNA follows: TGCAGTGCCAGGGACCCGTCCTACAATGAGCAGTTCTTC.

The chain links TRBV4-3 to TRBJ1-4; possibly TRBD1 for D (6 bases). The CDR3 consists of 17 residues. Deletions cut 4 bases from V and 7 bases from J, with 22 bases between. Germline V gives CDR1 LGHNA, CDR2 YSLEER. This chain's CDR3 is CASSLSQNRVAGEKLFF. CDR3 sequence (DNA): TGCGCCAGCAGCCTTTCCCAGAACAGGGTGGCGGGTGAAAAACTGTTTTTT.

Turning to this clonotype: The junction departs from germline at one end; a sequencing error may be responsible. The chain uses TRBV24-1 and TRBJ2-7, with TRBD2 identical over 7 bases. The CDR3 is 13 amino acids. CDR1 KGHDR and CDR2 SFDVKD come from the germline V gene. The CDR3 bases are TGTGCCGCCAGTCCTCAAGCGGGGTACGAGCAGTACTTC. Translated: CAASPQAGYEQYF.

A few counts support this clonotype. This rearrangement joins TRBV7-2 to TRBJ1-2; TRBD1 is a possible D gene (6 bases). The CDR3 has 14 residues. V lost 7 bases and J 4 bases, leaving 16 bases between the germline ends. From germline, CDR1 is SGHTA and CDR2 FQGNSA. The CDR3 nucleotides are TGTGCCAGCATCCTAGACAGGAACACCTATGGCTACACCTTC. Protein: CASILDRNTYGYTF. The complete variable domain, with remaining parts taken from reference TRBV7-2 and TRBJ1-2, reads GAGVSQSPSNKVTEKGKDVELRCDPISGHTALYWYRQSLGQGLEFLIYFQGNSAPDKSGLPSDRFSAERTGGSVSTLTIQRTQQEDSAVYLCASILDRNTYGYTFGSGTRLTVV.

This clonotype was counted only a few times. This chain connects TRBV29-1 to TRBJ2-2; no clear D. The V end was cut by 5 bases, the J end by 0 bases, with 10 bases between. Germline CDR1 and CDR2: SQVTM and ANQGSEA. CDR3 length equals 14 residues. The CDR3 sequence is CSVSVGSNTGELFF. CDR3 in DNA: TGCAGCGTTTCAGTCGGGTCGAACACCGGGGAGCTGTTTTTT.